The 16 T cell receptor beta chains presented below share a single source sample, sequenced in a study of cytomegalovirus exposure and HLA in healthy donors. The PCR was carried out with 60 Vbeta primers and 13 Jbeta primers. TCRdb's copy holds only in-frame clones and misses some; the assay was immunoSEQ multiplex PCR. Here the sample spans roughly 160,000 clones, around 77% being singletons. Sequencing was performed on PBMCs. These receptors were taken from a man in his fifties in good health and CMV-seropositive.

The chain has TRBV9 and TRBJ2-1; 7 nucleotides match TRBD1. The CDR3 totals 14 residues. Germline assignment: CDR1 SGDLS and CDR2 YYNGEE. V was pared by 6 bases and J by 1 base, with 4 bases of the junction left unmatched. CDR3 sequence: CASTRQGSYNEQFF. As DNA, the CDR3 is TGTGCCAGCACTAGACAGGGTTCCTACAATGAGCAGTTCTTC.

This clone was found once. The V gene is TRBV30, the J gene TRBJ2-1, with D perhaps TRBD1 (6 bases). Germline CDR1 GTSNPN, CDR2 SVGIG (reference sequence). The CDR3 totals 14 residues. V lost 2 bases and J 6 bases, leaving 14 bases between the germline ends. This CDR3 is CAWSSGVLVNEQFF. CDR3 nucleotides: TGTGCCTGGAGTTCAGGGGTCTTGGTCAATGAGCAGTTCTTC.

The CDR3 nucleotides are TGCGCCAGCAGCTTGTCGATTCAGGGTCATGAGCAGTTCTTC. This gives the protein CASSLSIQGHEQFF. This chain connects TRBV5-1 to TRBJ2-1; perhaps TRBD1 as D (5 bases). The CDR3 totals 14 residues. Trimming cost V 1 base and J 8 bases, with 13 bases left between them. The germline V gene encodes CDR1 SGHRS and CDR2 YFSETQ.

The rearrangement uses TRBV18 and TRBJ1-6; D gene ambiguous. V was shortened by 6 bases and J by 4 bases, with 16 bases between the two germline ends. This CDR3 is built from 16 residues. Germline values: CDR1 KGHSH, CDR2 LQKENI. CDR3 in DNA: TGTGCCAGCTCCCCCGTGCTTGGCGGGTATAATTCACCCCTCCACTTT. This gives the protein CASSPVLGGYNSPLHF.

The J gene is TRBJ1-3, the V gene TRBV30; D is unclear. CDR1 is GTSNPN and CDR2 is SVGIG in the germline V gene (reference sequence). This CDR3 contains 15 residues. The V end was cut by 2 bases, the J end by 3 bases, with 14 bases between. The CDR3 here is CAWSSDFLYGNTIYF. The CDR3 DNA sequence: TGTGCCTGGAGTAGTGACTTCCTCTATGGAAACACCATATATTTT.

This clone was seen only a few times. This chain joins TRBV6-5 and TRBJ1-5; 10 bases line up with TRBD1. Unmatched junction bases numbered 7, after V lost 6 bases and J lost 5 bases. CDR1 and CDR2 (germline): MNHEY, SVGAGI. The CDR3 contains 15 residues. The CDR3 sequence is CASRPVGTGDQPQHF. In DNA form, the CDR3 reads TGTGCCAGCAGACCCGTAGGGACAGGGGATCAGCCCCAGCATTTT.

The CDR3 loop reads CAWSSGTGFTEALHF. CDR3 DNA: TGTGCCTGGAGTTCCGGGACAGGGTTTACAGAGGCCCTCCACTTT. The chain carries TRBV30 and TRBJ1-6; the match to TRBD1 covers 9 bases. CDR1 is GTSNPN, CDR2 SVGIG, per germline (reference sequence). The trim removed 2 bases at V and 14 bases at J, leaving 13 bases unmatched. CDR3 size: 15 residues.

The chain combines TRBV6-5 with TRBJ2-7, with D uncertain. V shed 0 bases and J shed 0 bases, with 9 bases lying between them. Germline CDR1 MNHEY, CDR2 SVGAGI. CDR3 size: 15 residues. CDR3 sequence (DNA): TGTGCCAGCAGTTACTCGGGCCATCTCTCCTACGAGCAGTACTTC. Its translation is CASSYSGHLSYEQYF.

This rearrangement joins TRBV10-2 to TRBJ1-1; 8 bases align to TRBD1. Trimming removed 7 bases from V and 4 bases from J; junction bases left unmatched: 5. This CDR3 spans 13 amino acids. Looked up from germline, CDR1 is WSHSY and CDR2 is SAAADI. CDR3 loop: CASTPGGGTEAFF. The DNA for the CDR3 is TGCGCCAGCACCCCAGGGGGCGGCACTGAAGCTTTCTTT.

This chain links TRBV4-2 with TRBJ2-7, with TRBD2 matching over 8 bases. In germline, CDR1 is LGHNA, CDR2 YNFKEQ. The J segment lost 1 base and the V segment lost 2 bases, leaving 4 bases of the junction unmatched. This CDR3 has 15 residues. CDR3 DNA: TGTGCCAGCAGCCAAAGTCGCGGGGGGTCCTACGAGCAGTACTTC. Translated: CASSQSRGGSYEQYF.

The chain employs TRBV7-6 and TRBJ2-1; 11 nucleotides line up with TRBD2. The V gene's germline CDR1 is SGHVS and CDR2 FNYEAQ. Trimming took 5 bases from V and 5 from J; bases not matched to a gene: 5. This CDR3 is built from 15 residues. The CDR3 region has the DNA TGTGCCAGCAGCCGACTAGCGGGGTATAACAATGAGCAGTTCTTC. It translates to CASSRLAGYNNEQFF.

This chain uses TRBV18 with TRBJ2-7, with a tentative D call TRBD1 (7 bases). The ends were cut back, 3 bases at V and 2 bases at J, with 14 bases in the middle. The CDR3 is made up of 15 amino acids. The germline gives CDR1 KGHSH, CDR2 LQKENI. The CDR3 coding sequence is TGTGCCAGCTCACCTGGGGGGACAGCAGCCTACGAGCAGTACTTC. Its translation is CASSPGGTAAYEQYF.

This clone is a singleton in its sample. The chain combines TRBV30 with TRBJ1-4, with TRBD1 identical over 7 bases. The CDR3 spans 15 residues. Germline V gives CDR1 GTSNPN, CDR2 SVGIG (reference sequence). The V gene end was trimmed by 1 base and the J gene end by 10 bases; junction bases not matched to a gene: 12. For the CDR3, the DNA is TGTGCCTGGAGTGGGGATGGGACAGCCGGCGGAAAACTGTTTTTT. Protein product: CAWSGDGTAGGKLFF.

The chain carries TRBV2 and TRBJ1-6, with 9 bases that match TRBD1. There are 15 residues in the CDR3. The ends lost 5 bases at V and 7 bases at J; junction bases unmatched: 6. The V gene's germline CDR1 is SNHLY and CDR2 FYNNEI. The CDR3 coding sequence is TGTGCCAGCAGTTTGGGACAGGGAGGGAATTCACCCCTCCACTTT. Protein sequence: CASSLGQGGNSPLHF.

Comments on this clone: Other nucleotide sequences in the sample specify the same CDR3. The DNA for the CDR3 is TGTGCCAGTAGACGGACAGGTACGATGAACACTGAAGCTTTCTTT. As protein: CASRRTGTMNTEAFF. The chain links TRBV19 to TRBJ1-1; 7 bases map to TRBD1. This CDR3 is 15 amino acids long. J lost 0 bases, V lost 6 bases, and 7 bases had no gene match. Per the germline V gene, CDR1 is LNHDA and CDR2 is SQIVND (reference sequence).

The chain uses TRBV11-3 and TRBJ1-1; a weak D match, TRBD1 (6 bases). Germline CDR1 reads SGHNT; CDR2 reads YENEEA. The CDR3 length is 13 residues. V was cut by 3 bases and J by 11 bases, with 16 bases left in between. In nucleotides, the CDR3 is TGTGCCAGCAGCTTGGGGTGGCAGGGGCGGGCTTTCTTT. Translated: CASSLGWQGRAFF.